This T cell receptor (beta chain) derives from a study of blood T cells in healthy people across ages. Using a J-beta primer mix together with a sample-barcoded 5' primer, a second PCR was run for roughly 6 to 12 cycles. Each cDNA molecule was tagged by a template-switch adaptor with 12 random nucleotides. TCRdb called the 5' RACE reads again in MiXCR, with one record for every CDR3 protein. The sample shows hundreds of thousands of distinct CDR3 sequences, around 25% of them seen only once. Study conclusions and caveats: Significant beta diversity loss was already apparent by age approximately 40, declining roughly linearly.

Deletions cut 5 bases from V and 0 bases from J, with 6 bases between. The CDR3 length is 13 residues. Germline lookup yields CDR1 LNHDA and CDR2 SQIVND (reference sequence). Points on this clonotype: Its antigen is not identified.

These same data were also listed under a study on T cells of mothers and their children.

The chain carries TRBV19 and TRBJ2-3; D unclear. The specimen sequenced was blood. The TCR sequence derives from a boy aged 10-17 years in good health. This CDR3 is CASSGISTDTQYF. The CDR3 coding sequence is TGTGCCAGTAGTGGTATTAGCACAGATACGCAGTATTTT.